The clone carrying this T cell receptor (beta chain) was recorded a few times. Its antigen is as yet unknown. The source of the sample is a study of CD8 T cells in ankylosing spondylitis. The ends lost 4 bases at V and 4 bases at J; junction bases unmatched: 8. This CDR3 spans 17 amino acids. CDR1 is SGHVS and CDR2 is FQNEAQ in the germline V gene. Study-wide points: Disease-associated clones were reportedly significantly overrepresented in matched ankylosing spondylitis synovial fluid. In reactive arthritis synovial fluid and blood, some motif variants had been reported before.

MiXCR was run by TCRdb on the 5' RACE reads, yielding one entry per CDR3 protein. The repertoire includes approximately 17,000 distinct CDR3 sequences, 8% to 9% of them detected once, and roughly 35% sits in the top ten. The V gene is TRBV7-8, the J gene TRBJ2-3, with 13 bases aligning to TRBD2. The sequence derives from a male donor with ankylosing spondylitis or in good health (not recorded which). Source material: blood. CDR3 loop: CASSSRTSGGNSDTQYF. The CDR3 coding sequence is TGTGCCAGCAGCTCCCGGACTAGCGGGGGCAACTCAGATACGCAGTATTTT. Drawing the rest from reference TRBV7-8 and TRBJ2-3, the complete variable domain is GAGVSQSPRYKVAKRGQDVALRCDPISGHVSLFWYQQALGQGPEFLTYFQNEAQLDKSGLPSDRFFAERPEGSVSTLKIQRTQQEDSAVYLCASSSRTSGGNSDTQYFGPGTRLTVL.